Presented here are 17 T cell receptor beta chains from one specimen sequenced in a study of cytomegalovirus exposure and HLA in healthy donors. The PCR ran on 60 Vbeta and 13 Jbeta primers. Generated by immunoSEQ multiplex PCR, the TCRdb table keeps only in-frame clones and is missing some. The sample contains about 190,000 clones, around 67% of which appear only once. The source material was PBMCs. The receptor source for this set is a woman aged 25 to 39 in good health and CMV-seropositive.

V usage is TRBV7-9 and J usage is TRBJ2-3, with 14 positions matching TRBD2. The CDR3 runs to 17 residues. Unmatched junction bases numbered 10, after V lost 5 bases and J lost 6 bases. The V gene's germline CDR1 is SEHNR and CDR2 FQNEAQ (reference sequence). The CDR3 sequence is CASSPDRLAGGWDTQYF. As DNA, the CDR3 is TGTGCCAGCAGCCCCGACCGACTAGCGGGGGGGTGGGATACGCAGTATTTT.

The chain couples TRBV2 to TRBJ2-7; TRBD1 matches at 10 bases. This CDR3 has 15 amino acids. Germline V CDR1 and CDR2: SNHLY, FYNNEI. The V and J ends lost 5 bases and 3 bases, in that order; junction bases with no gene match: 7. This CDR3 is CASSLQGQGRYEQYF. In DNA form, the CDR3 reads TGTGCCAGCAGTTTACAGGGACAGGGGCGCTACGAGCAGTACTTC. The variable domain in full, with the rest retrieved from reference TRBV2 and TRBJ2-7, is EPEVTQTPSHQVTQMGQEVILRCVPISNHLYFYWYRQILGQKVEFLVSFYNNEISEKSEIFDDQFSVERPDGSNFTLKIRSTKLEDSAMYFCASSLQGQGRYEQYFGPGTRLTVT.

This clone was detected a few times. This sequence joins TRBV28 and TRBJ2-5; TRBD2 agrees at 9 bases. This CDR3 contains 20 residues. The trim removed 3 bases at V and 5 bases at J, leaving 22 bases unmatched. Germline V gene lookup returns CDR1 MDHEN and CDR2 SYDVKM. In DNA, the CDR3 is TGTGCCAGCAGTTTCCCCCCTAGCCCGGCTAGCGGGATCAGGGCGGAGACCCAGTACTTC. This encodes CASSFPPSPASGIRAETQYF.

The chain recombines TRBV9 with TRBJ2-1, with 14 bases that match TRBD2. Germline V CDR1 and CDR2: SGDLS, YYNGEE. Unmatched junction bases numbered 4, after V lost 4 bases and J lost 10 bases. The CDR3 is 14 amino acids. The CDR3 region has the DNA TGTGCCAGCAGCTCTTGGACTAGCGGGAGGGAGCAGTTCTTC. It encodes CASSSWTSGREQFF.

The chain is built from TRBV21-1 and TRBJ2-1; no check of the table's D call, TRBD2, against the DNA was made. TRBV21-1 has pseudogene status. This CDR3 contains 16 residues. DNA of the CDR3: TGTGCCAGCAGCGAGGAGACTAGCGGGAGGAACAATGAGCAGTTCTTC. It encodes CASSEETSGRNNEQFF.

V usage is TRBV10-3 and J usage is TRBJ2-3; 7 nucleotides match TRBD2. The CDR3 has 15 amino acids. Germline V gives CDR1 ENHRY, CDR2 SYGVKD. V lost 6 bases and J lost 7; bases outside the gene matches: 13. CDR3 sequence: CAISRTSEGDNTQYF. The CDR3 DNA is TGTGCCATCAGCAGAACTAGCGAGGGAGATAATACGCAGTATTTT.

The V call is TRBV7-9, the J call TRBJ2-6; 7 nucleotides agree with TRBD2. Germline-derived CDR1 and CDR2 are SEHNR and FQNEAQ (reference sequence). J lost 0 bases, V lost 5 bases, and 10 bases had no gene match. The CDR3 runs 18 residues. The CDR3 spells CASSPMGGKGSGANVLTF. DNA of the CDR3: TGTGCCAGCAGCCCCATGGGGGGGAAAGGCTCTGGGGCCAACGTCCTGACTTTC.

The chain uses TRBV6-1 and TRBJ1-1; no firm D call. Germline V gives CDR1 MNHNS, CDR2 SASEGT. The V end was cut by 1 base, the J end by 0 bases, with 12 bases between. This CDR3 spans 16 amino acids. In nucleotides, the CDR3 is TGTGCCAGCAGTGAAGGTGGCGGGTTGGTGAACACTGAAGCTTTCTTT. Protein: CASSEGGGLVNTEAFF.

In regard to this clone: At one of its ends the junction is not consistent with the germline gene, which may arise from a read error. This chain connects TRBV7-9 to TRBJ2-7, with a tentative D call TRBD2 (5 bases). This CDR3 is built from 13 residues. Germline V CDR1 and CDR2: SEHNR, FQNEAQ (reference sequence). This chain's CDR3 is CSSSLIGAYEQYF. In DNA form, the CDR3 reads TGTTCCAGCAGCTTAATCGGGGCCTACGAGCAGTACTTC. The complete variable domain, with remaining parts taken from reference TRBV7-9 and TRBJ2-7, reads DTGVSQNPRHKITKRGQNVTFRCDPISEHNRLYWYRQTLGQGPEFLTYFQNEAQLEKSRLLSDRFSAERPKGSFSTLEIQRTEQGDSAMYLCSSSLIGAYEQYFGPGTRLTVT.

This clone was detected only a few times. This chain connects TRBV5-1 to TRBJ2-5; 7 bases are shared with TRBD1. CDR1 SGHRS and CDR2 YFSETQ come from the germline V gene. There are 13 residues in the CDR3. V was pared by 1 base and J by 4 bases, with 1 base of the junction left unmatched. CDR3 nucleotide sequence: TGCGCCAGCAGCTTGAAGGGGGCAGAGACCCAGTACTTC. It yields the protein CASSLKGAETQYF.

The chain uses TRBV7-5 and TRBJ2-7; the D call in the table, TRBD1, was not verified against the DNA. TRBV7-5 is a known pseudogene. The CDR3 spans 14 residues. The CDR3 coding sequence is TGTGTCAGAAGCCTAAGGACAGGGAAGAACGAGCAGTACTTC. Translated: CVRSLRTGKNEQYF.

This clone showed up just once. The chain combines TRBV5-4 with TRBJ1-3; no definite D call. The CDR3 runs to 16 residues. CDR1 is SGHNT and CDR2 is YYREEE in the germline V gene (reference sequence). V lost 0 bases, J lost 0 bases, and 10 bases lay in between. CDR3 protein: CASSLVAGASGNTIYF. CDR3 sequence (DNA): TGTGCCAGCAGCTTGGTCGCAGGTGCCTCTGGAAACACCATATATTTT.

The chain uses TRBV11-2 and TRBJ2-5; perhaps TRBD1 as D (6 bases). The tail of the sequence fits TRBJ2-7 better, so the J call may be wrong. The CDR3 is made up of 12 amino acids. Germline V lookup: CDR1 SGHAT, CDR2 FQNNGV. CDR3 coding DNA: TGTGCCAGCAGCACTACAGGGCTCGAGCAGTACTTC. This sequence encodes CASSTTGLEQYF.

This clone came up a few times. The chain is built from TRBV15 and TRBJ2-1, with 9 bases fitting TRBD1. J was trimmed by 4 bases and V by 5 bases; bases with no gene match: 6. This CDR3 has 15 amino acids. Per germline, CDR1 LNHNV and CDR2 YYDKDF (reference sequence). Here the CDR3 DNA reads TGTGCCACCAGCCAAGGACAGGGGACTTACAATGAGCAGTTCTTC. Translated: CATSQGQGTYNEQFF.

This clone was observed a few times. The rearrangement joins TRBV19 to TRBJ1-1, with TRBD1 identical over 8 bases. Looked up from germline, CDR1 is LNHDA and CDR2 is SQIVND (reference sequence). Trimming cost V 5 bases and J 5 bases; bases outside gene matches: 10. This CDR3 region has 15 residues. CDR3 sequence reads: CASSPIRRDRTEAFF. As DNA, the CDR3 is TGTGCCAGTAGTCCTATCCGCCGGGACAGGACTGAAGCTTTCTTT. Full variable domain (rest looked up from reference TRBV19 and TRBJ1-1): DGGITQSPKYLFRKEGQNVTLSCEQNLNHDAMYWYRQDPGQGLRLIYYSQIVNDFQKGDIAEGYSVSREKKESFPLTVTSAQKNPTAFYLCASSPIRRDRTEAFFGQGTRLTVV.

V and J are TRBV7-6 and TRBJ1-1; D may be TRBD1 (5 bases). CDR1 and CDR2 from the germline V gene are SGHVS and FNYEAQ. The CDR3 length is 16 residues. V lost 0 bases and J 3 bases, leaving 14 bases between the germline ends. The CDR3 sequence is CASSLAVGTGDTEAFF. For the CDR3, the DNA is TGTGCCAGCAGCTTAGCGGTGGGGACGGGGGACACTGAAGCTTTCTTT.

V usage is TRBV5-4 and J usage is TRBJ2-1, with D tentatively TRBD1 (5 bases). CDR1 SGHNT and CDR2 YYREEE come from the germline V gene (reference sequence). This CDR3 is 15 amino acids long. V shed 0 bases and J shed 8 bases, with 15 bases lying between them. CDR3 bases: TGTGCCAGCAGCTTGGGACAGATTGGGTCAGATGAGCAGTTCTTC. Translated: CASSLGQIGSDEQFF. The full variable domain, rest sourced from reference TRBV5-4 and TRBJ2-1, is ETGVTQSPTHLIKTRGQQVTLRCSSQSGHNTVSWYQQALGQGPQFIFQYYREEENGRGNFPPRFSGLQFPNYSSELNVNALELDDSALYLCASSLGQIGSDEQFFGPGTRLTVL.